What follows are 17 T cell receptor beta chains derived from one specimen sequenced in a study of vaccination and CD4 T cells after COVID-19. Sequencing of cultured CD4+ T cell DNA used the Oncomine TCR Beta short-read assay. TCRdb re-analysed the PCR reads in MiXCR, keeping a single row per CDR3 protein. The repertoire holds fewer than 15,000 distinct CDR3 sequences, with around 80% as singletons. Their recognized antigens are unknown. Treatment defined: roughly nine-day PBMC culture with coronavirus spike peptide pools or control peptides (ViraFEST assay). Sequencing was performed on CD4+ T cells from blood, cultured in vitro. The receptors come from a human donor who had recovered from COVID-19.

For the CDR3, the DNA is TGCAGTGCTAGAGATGGTGCGGGAACGATAGATACGCAGTATTTT. This translates into CSARDGAGTIDTQYF. V usage is TRBV20-1 and J usage is TRBJ2-3; possible D gene TRBD2, 6 bases. This CDR3 has 15 amino acids. V shed 0 bases and J shed 5 bases, with 15 bases lying between them. Germline V gene data show CDR1 as DFQATT and CDR2 as SNEGSKA (reference sequence).

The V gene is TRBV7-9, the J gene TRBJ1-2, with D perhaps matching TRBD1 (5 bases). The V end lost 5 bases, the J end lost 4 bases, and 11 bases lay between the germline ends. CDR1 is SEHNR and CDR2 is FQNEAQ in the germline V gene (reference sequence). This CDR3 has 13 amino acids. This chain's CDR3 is CASSRTGSYGYTF. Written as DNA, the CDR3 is TGTGCCAGCAGCCGAACAGGAAGCTATGGCTACACCTTC.

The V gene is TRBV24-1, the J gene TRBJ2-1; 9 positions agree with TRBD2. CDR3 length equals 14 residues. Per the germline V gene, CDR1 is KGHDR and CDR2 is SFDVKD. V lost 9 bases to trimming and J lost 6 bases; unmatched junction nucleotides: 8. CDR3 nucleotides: TGTGCCACCGCTGCGCGGGAGGGGGGCAATGAGCAGTTCTTC. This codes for CATAAREGGNEQFF.

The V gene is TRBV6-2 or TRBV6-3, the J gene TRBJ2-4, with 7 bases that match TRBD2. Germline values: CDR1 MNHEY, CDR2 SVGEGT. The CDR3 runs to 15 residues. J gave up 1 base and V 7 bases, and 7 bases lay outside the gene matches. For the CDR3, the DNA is TGTGCCAGCAAGCGGAGTAGCGGGGCCAAAAACATTCAGTACTTC. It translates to CASKRSSGAKNIQYF.

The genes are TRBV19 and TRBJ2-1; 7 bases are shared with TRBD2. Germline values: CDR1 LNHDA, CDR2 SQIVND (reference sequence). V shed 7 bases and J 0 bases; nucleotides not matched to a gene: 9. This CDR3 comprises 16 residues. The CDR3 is CASTDGGGRSYNEQFF. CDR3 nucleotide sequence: TGTGCCAGTACTGATGGCGGGGGACGCTCCTACAATGAGCAGTTCTTC.

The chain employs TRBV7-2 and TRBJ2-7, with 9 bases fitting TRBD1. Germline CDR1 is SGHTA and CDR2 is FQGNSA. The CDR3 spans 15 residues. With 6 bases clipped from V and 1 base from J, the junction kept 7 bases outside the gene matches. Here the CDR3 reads CASRSDRGSSYEQYF. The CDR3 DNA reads TGTGCCAGCAGATCGGACAGGGGTAGTTCCTACGAGCAGTACTTC.

CDR3 residues: CASSLDGRGQPQHF. For the CDR3, the DNA is TGTGCCAGCAGCTTAGATGGACGAGGTCAGCCCCAGCATTTT. The rearrangement uses TRBV7-2 and TRBJ1-5; D gene unclear. This CDR3 is 14 amino acids long. The germline V and J ends were trimmed by 1 base and 6 bases, with 10 bases remaining between them. The germline gives CDR1 SGHTA, CDR2 FQGNSA.

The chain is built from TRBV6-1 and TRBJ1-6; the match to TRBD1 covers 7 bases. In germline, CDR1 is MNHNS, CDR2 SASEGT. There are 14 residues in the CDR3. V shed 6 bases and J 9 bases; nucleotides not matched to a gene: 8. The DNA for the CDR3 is TGTGCCAGCAGGCCGGACAGGACAGCTTCACCCCTCCACTTT. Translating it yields CASRPDRTASPLHF.

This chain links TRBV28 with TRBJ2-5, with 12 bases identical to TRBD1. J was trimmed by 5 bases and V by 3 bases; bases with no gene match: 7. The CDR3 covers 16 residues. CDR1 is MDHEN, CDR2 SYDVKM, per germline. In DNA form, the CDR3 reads TGTGCCAGCAGTTTTCGGGACAGGGGGCGACGTGAGACCCAGTACTTC. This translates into CASSFRDRGRRETQYF.

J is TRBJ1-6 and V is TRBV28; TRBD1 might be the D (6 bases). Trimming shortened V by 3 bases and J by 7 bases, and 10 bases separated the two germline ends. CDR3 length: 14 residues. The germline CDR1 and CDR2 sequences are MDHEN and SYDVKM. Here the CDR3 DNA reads TGTGCCAGCAGTTTCTCAGGGGCCAATTCACCCCTCCACTTT. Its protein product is CASSFSGANSPLHF.

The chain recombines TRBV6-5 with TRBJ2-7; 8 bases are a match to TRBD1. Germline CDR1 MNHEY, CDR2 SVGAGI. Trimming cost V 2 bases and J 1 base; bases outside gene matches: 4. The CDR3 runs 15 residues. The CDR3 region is CASSYIGQGSYEQYF. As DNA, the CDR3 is TGTGCCAGCAGTTACATAGGACAGGGTTCCTACGAGCAGTACTTC.

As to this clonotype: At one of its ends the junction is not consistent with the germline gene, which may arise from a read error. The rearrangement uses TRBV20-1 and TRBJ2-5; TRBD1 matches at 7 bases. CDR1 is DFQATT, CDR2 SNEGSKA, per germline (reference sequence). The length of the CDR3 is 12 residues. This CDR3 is CSAIPGTETQYF. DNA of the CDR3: TGCAGTGCTATCCCTGGGACAGAGACTCAGTACTTC.

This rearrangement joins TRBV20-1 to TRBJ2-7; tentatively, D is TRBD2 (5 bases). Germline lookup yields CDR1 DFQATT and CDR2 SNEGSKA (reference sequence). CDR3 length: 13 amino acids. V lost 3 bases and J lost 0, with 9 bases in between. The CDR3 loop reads CSASSSPSYEQYF. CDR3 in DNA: TGCAGTGCTAGTTCTAGCCCCTCCTACGAGCAGTACTTC.

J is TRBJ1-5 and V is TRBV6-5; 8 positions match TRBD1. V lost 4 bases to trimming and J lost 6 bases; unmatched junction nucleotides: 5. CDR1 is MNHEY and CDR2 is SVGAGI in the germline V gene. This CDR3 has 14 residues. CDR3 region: CASSLGQAAQPQHF. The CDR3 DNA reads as TGTGCCAGCAGTTTGGGACAGGCGGCTCAGCCCCAGCATTTT.

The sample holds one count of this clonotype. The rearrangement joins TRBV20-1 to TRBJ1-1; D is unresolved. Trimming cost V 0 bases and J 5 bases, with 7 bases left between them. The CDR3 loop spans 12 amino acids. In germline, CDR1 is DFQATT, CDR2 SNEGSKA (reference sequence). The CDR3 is CSARDTGTEAFF. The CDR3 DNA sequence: TGCAGTGCTAGAGATACCGGGACTGAAGCTTTCTTT.

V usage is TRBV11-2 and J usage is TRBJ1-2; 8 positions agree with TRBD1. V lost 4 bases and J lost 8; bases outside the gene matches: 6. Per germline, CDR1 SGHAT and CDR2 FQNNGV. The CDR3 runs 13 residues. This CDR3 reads CASSWGQALGYTF. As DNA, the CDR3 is TGTGCCAGCAGCTGGGGACAGGCCCTGGGCTACACCTTC.

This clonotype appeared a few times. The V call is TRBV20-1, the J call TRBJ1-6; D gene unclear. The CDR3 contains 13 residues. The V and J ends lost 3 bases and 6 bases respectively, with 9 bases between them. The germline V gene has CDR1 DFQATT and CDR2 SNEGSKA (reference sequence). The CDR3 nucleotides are TGCAGTGCTAGGAGGCAGCCTAATTCACCCCTCCACTTT. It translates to CSARRQPNSPLHF.